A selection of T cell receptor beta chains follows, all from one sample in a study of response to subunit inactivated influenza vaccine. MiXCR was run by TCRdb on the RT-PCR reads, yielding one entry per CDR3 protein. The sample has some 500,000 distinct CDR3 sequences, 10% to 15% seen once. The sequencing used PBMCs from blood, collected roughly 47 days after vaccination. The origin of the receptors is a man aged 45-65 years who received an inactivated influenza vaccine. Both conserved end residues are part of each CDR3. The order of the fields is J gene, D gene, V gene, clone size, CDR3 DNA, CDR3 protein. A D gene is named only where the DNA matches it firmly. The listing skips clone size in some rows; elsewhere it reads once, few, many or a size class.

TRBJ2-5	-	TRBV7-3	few	TGTGCCAGCAGCCGATCTAACGAAGAGACCCAGTACTTC	CASSRSNEETQYF
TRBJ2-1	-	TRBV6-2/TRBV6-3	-	TGTGCCAGCAGTTACGCCCTAGCTAAGAGCTCCTACAATGAGCAGTTCTTC	CASSYALAKSSYNEQFF
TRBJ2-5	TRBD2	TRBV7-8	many	TGTGCCAGCAGCTTTTCTAGCGGGGGGAGCCAAGAGACCCAGTACTTC	CASSFSSGGSQETQYF
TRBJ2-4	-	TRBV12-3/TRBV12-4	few	TGTGCCAGCAGTTCGGTCTCAACTGAGGCCAAAAACATTCAGTACTTC	CASSSVSTEAKNIQYF
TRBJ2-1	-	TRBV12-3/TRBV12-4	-	TGTGCCCTCAGTTTCGTTTATGGGGTTAGGGTTGCCTACAATGAGCAGTTCTTC	CALSFVYGVRVAYNEQFF
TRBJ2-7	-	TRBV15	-	TGTGCCACCAGCAAGGAAGTAGCGTTCTACGAGCAGTACTTC	CATSKEVAFYEQYF
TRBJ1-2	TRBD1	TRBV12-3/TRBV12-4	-	TGTGCCAGCAGCCGAGACAGGGAGAAGAGTGGCTACACCTTC	CASSRDREKSGYTF
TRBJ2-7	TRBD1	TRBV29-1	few	TGCAGCGGGAAACAGGGGGCTTACGAGCAGTACTTC	CSGKQGAYEQYF
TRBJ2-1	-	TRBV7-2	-	TGTGCCAGCAGCTTACGGGATCACAAGCTTAACAATGAGCAGTTCTTC	CASSLRDHKLNNEQFF
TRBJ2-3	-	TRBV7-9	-	TGTGCCAGCAGCTCTCCGCGGGCAGATACGCAGTATTTT	CASSSPRADTQYF
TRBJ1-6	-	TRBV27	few	TGTGCCAGCAGTTTATTTTGGACTTCGGGCAATTCACCCCTCCACTTT	CASSLFWTSGNSPLHF
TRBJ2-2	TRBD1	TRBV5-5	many	TGTGCCAGCAGCCGCGACAGGGCCCTCAACGGGGAGCTGTTTTTT	CASSRDRALNGELFF
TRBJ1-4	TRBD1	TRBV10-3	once	TGTGCCATCAGCCCCAGGTCTGTAGGGACAGAGACTGAAAAACTGTTTTTT	CAISPRSVGTETEKLFF
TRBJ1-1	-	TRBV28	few	TGTGCCAGCACCGAAAGGGGGTTCAACACTGAAGCTTTCTTT	CASTERGFNTEAFF